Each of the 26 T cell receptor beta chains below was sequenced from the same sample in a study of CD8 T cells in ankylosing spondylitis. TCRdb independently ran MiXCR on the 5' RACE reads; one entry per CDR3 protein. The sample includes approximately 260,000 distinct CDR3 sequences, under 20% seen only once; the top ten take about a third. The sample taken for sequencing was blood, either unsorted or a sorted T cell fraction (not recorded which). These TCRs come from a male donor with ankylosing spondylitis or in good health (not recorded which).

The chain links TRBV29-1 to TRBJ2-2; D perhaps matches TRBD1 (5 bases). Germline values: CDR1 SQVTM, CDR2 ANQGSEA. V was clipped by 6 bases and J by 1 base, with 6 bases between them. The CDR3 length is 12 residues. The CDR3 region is CSVQGNTGELFF. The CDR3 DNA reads TGCAGCGTCCAGGGGAACACCGGGGAGCTGTTTTTT.

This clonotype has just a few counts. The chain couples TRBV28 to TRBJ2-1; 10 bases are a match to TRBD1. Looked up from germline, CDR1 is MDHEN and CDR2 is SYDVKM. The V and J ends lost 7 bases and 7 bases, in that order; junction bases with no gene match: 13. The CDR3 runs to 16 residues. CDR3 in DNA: TGTGCCAGCACTTACCCCCCCGGGACAGGGGTTAATGAGCAGTTCTTC. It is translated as CASTYPPGTGVNEQFF.

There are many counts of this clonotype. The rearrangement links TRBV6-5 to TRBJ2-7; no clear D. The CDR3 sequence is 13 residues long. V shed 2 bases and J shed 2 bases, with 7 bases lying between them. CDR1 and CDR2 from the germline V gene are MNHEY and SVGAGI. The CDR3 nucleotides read TGTGCCAGCAGTTACGGTCCAGCCTACGAGCAGTACTTC. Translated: CASSYGPAYEQYF.

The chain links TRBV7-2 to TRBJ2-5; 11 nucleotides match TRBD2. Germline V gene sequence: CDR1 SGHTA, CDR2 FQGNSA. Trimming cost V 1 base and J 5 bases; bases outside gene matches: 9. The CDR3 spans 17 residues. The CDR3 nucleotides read TGTGCCAGCAGCTTAGTTTTCCCTAGCGGGAGGACGGAGACCCAGTACTTC. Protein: CASSLVFPSGRTETQYF.

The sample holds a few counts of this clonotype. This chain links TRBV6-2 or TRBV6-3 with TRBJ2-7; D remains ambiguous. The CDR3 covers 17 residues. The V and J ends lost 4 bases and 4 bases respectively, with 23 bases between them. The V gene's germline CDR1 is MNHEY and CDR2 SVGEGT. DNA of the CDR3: TGTGCCAGCAGTTTGAGCTTCTGGACGGATCCGATTTACGAGCAGTACTTC. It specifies CASSLSFWTDPIYEQYF.

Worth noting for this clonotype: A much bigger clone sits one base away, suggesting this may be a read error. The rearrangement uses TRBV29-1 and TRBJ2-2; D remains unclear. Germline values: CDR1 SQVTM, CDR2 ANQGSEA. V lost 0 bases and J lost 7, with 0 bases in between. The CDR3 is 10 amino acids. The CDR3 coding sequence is TGCAGCGTTGAAGACGGGGAGCTGTTTTTT. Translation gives CSVEDGELFF.

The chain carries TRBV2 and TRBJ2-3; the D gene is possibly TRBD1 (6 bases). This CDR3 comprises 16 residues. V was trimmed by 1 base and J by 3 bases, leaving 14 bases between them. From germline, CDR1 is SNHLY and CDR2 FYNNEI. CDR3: CASSEVSGVWTDTQYF. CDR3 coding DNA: TGTGCCAGCAGTGAAGTGTCAGGGGTTTGGACAGATACGCAGTATTTT.

The CDR3 sequence is CASKTGPAGELFF. CDR3 DNA sequence: TGTGCCAGCAAGACAGGCCCTGCCGGGGAGCTGTTTTTT. The rearrangement joins TRBV7-2 to TRBJ2-2, with D perhaps TRBD1 (6 bases). CDR3 size: 13 residues. Germline values: CDR1 SGHTA, CDR2 FQGNSA. With 7 bases removed from V and 6 bases from J, the gap between germline ends came to 12 bases. Based on the CDR3 plus reference TRBV7-2 and TRBJ2-2, the full variable domain is GAGVSQSPSNKVTEKGKDVELRCDPISGHTALYWYRQSLGQGLEFLIYFQGNSAPDKSGLPSDRFSAERTGGSVSTLTIQRTQQEDSAVYLCASKTGPAGELFFGEGSRLTVL.

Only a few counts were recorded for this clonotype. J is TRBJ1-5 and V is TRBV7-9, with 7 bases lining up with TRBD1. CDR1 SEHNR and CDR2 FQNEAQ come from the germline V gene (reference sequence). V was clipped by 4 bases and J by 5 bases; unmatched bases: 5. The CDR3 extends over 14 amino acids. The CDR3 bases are TGTGCCAGCAGCTCGACACAGGGGTATCAGCCCCAGCATTTT. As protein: CASSSTQGYQPQHF.

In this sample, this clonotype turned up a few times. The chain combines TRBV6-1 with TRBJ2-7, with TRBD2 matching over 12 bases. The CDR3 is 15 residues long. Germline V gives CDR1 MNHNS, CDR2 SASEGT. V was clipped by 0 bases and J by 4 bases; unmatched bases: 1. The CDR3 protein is CASSEALAGGYEQYF. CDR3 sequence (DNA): TGTGCCAGCAGTGAAGCCCTAGCGGGAGGGTACGAGCAGTACTTC.

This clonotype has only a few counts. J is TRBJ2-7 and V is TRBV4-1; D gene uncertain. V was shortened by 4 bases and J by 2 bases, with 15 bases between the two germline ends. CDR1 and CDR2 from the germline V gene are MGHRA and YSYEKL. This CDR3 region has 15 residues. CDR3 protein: CASSPRDLPTYEQYF. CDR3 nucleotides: TGCGCCAGCAGCCCCCGTGACCTACCGACCTACGAGCAGTACTTC.

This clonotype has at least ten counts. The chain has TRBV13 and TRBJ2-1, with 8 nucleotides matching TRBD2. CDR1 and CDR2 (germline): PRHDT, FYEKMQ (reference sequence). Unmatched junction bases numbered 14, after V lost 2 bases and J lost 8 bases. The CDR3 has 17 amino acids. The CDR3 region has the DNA TGTGCCAGCAGCTTAATTGTCGCGGGGGGCTTTAGAGATGAGCAGTTCTTC. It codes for CASSLIVAGGFRDEQFF. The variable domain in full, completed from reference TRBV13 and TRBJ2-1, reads AAGVIQSPRHLIKEKRETATLKCYPIPRHDTVYWYQQGPGQDPQFLISFYEKMQSDKGSIPDRFSAQQFSDYHSELNMSSLELGDSALYFCASSLIVAGGFRDEQFFGPGTRLTVL.

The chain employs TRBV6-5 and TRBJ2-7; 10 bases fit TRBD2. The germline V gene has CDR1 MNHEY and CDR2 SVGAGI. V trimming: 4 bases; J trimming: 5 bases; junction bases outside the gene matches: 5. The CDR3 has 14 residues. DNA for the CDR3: TGTGCCAGCAGTTTCCTAGCGGGAGCGGACGAGCAGTACTTC. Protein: CASSFLAGADEQYF.

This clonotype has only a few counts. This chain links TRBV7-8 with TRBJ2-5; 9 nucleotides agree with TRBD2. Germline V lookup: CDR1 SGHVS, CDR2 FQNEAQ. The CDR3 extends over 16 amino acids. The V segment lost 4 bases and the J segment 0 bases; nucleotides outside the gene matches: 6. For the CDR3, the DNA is TGTGCCAGCAGCTCAGGGACTAGCTCGTACCAAGAGACCCAGTACTTC. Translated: CASSSGTSSYQETQYF.

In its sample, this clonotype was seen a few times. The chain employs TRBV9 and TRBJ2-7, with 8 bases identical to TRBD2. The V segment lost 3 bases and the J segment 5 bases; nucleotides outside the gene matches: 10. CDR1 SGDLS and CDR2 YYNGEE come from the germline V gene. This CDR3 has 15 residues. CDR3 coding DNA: TGTGCCAGCAGCGGGCTGGGCGGGAGGCTGGACGAGCAGTACTTC. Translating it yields CASSGLGGRLDEQYF. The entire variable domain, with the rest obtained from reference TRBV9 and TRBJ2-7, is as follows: DSGVTQTPKHLITATGQRVTLRCSPRSGDLSVYWYQQSLDQGLQFLIQYYNGEERAKGNILERFSAQQFPDLHSELNLSSLELGDSALYFCASSGLGGRLDEQYFGPGTRLTVT.

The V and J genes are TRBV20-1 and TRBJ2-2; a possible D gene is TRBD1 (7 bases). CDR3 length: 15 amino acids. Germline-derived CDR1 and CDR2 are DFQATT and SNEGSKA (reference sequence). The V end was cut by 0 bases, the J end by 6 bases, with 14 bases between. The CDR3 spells CSARDLARGAGELFF. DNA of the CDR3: TGCAGTGCTAGAGATTTGGCCAGGGGGGCCGGGGAGCTGTTTTTT.

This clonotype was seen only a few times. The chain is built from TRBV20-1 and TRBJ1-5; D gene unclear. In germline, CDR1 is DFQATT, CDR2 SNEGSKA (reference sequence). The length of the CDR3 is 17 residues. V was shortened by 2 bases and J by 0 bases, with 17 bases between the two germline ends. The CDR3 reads CSARRETYLYSNQPQHF. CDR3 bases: TGCAGTGCTAGACGTGAGACCTATCTCTATAGCAATCAGCCCCAGCATTTT.

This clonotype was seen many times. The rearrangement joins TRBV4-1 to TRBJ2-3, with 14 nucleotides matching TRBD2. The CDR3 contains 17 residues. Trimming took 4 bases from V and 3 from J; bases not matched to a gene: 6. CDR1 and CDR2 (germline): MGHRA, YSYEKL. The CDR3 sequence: CASSLSRLAGGTDTQYF. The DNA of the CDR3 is TGCGCCAGCAGCCTATCCCGACTAGCGGGGGGGACAGATACGCAGTATTTT.

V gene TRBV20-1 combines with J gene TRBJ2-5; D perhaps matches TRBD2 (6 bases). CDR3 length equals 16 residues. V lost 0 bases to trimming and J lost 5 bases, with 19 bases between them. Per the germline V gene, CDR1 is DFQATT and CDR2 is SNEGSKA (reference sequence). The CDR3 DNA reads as TGCAGTGCTAGAGATCTCCGGGAGCCTCCGGGGGAGACCCAGTACTTC. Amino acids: CSARDLREPPGETQYF.

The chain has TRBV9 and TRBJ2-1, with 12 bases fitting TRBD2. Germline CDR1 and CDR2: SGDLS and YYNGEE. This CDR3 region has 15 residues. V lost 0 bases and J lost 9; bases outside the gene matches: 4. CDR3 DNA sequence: TGTGCCAGCAGCGTAGGGACTAGCGGGACAGGTGAGCAGTTCTTC. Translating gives CASSVGTSGTGEQFF.

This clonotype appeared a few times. This chain's CDR3 is CASNAGGGNTIYF. The CDR3 DNA follows: TGTGCCAGCAACGCAGGGGGGGGAAACACCATATATTTT. The chain joins TRBV7-9 to TRBJ1-3, with 7 bases lining up with TRBD1. The germline V gene has CDR1 SEHNR and CDR2 FQNEAQ (reference sequence). The CDR3 spans 13 residues. J was trimmed by 4 bases and V by 7 bases; bases with no gene match: 4.

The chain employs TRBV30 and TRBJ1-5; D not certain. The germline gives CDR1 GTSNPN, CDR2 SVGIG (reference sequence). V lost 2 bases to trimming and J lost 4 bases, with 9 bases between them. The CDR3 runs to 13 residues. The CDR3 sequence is CAWSPTRNQPQHF. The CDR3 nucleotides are TGTGCCTGGAGTCCTACCCGTAATCAGCCCCAGCATTTT.

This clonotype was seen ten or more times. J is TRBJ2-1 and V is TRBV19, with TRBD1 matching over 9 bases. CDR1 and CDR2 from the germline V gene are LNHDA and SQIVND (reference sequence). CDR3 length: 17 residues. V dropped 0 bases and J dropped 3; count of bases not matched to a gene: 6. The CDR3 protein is CASSIDPTGGLYNEQFF. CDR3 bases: TGTGCCAGTAGTATAGATCCTACAGGGGGCCTCTACAATGAGCAGTTCTTC.

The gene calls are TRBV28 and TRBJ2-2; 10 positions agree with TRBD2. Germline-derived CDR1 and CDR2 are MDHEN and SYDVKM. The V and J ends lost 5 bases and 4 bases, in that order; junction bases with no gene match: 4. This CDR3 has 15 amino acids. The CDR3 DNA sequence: TGTGCCAGCAGTGTTAGCGGGAGGCCCACCGGGGAGCTGTTTTTT. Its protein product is CASSVSGRPTGELFF.

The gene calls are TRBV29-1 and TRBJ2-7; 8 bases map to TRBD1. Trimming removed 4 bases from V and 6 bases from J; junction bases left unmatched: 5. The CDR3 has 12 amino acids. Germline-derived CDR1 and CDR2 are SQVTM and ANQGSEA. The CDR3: CSVGNRGAEQYF. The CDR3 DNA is TGCAGCGTTGGGAACAGGGGGGCCGAGCAGTACTTC.

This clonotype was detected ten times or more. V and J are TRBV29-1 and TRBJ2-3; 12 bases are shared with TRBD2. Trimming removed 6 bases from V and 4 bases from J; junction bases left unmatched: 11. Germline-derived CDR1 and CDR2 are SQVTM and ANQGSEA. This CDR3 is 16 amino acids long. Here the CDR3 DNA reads TGCAGCGTCGAAAGACTAGCGGGAGAATATCCAGATACGCAGTATTTT. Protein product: CSVERLAGEYPDTQYF.